This T cell receptor (beta chain) is from a study of shared clonotypes between healthy human individuals. Execution of the assay was at deep level. Assay: immunoSEQ multiplex PCR; the TCRdb copy retains only in-frame clones and omits some. This table holds about 2.5 million clones, roughly 92% found once. CDR1 and CDR2 (germline): SGHRS, YFSETQ. Germline trimming cut 8 bases from V and 2 bases from J; bases unmatched to any gene: 8. This CDR3 contains 14 residues. Study-wide findings and caveats: Larger estimated richness was generally recorded for naive subsets relative to memory subsets. An expected dependence of interdonor clonotype sharing on sequencing depth was noted.

Concerning this clone itself: Its matching antigen is unknown.

The chain combines TRBV5-1 with TRBJ2-5; 8 bases fit TRBD2. The sequenced sample was naive CD4+ T cells from PBMCs. The subset denotes: CD45RA+ positively selected. This TCR was sampled from a man aged 18 to 35 in good health. Some clones in this sample may be carry-over from other donors' samples. CDR3 sequence reads: CASRGRGGQETQYF. CDR3 nucleotide sequence: TGCGCCAGTCGTGGACGGGGGGGACAAGAGACCCAGTACTTC.